The sequence of this T cell receptor (beta chain) was determined in a study of shared clonotypes between healthy human individuals. General study points: Naive subsets, compared against memory subsets, generally had larger estimated richness values.

The CDR3 has 14 residues. Germline values: CDR1 MNHEY, CDR2 SVGAGI. The ends lost 2 bases at V and 2 bases at J; junction bases unmatched: 1. Regarding this clone: The antigen is not known.

Assay used: immunoSEQ multiplex PCR; TCRdb lists only in-frame clones, some missing. This sample has 2 million to 2.5 million clones, with 85% to 95% found just once. The rearrangement uses TRBV6-5 and TRBJ2-3; the match to TRBD2 covers 7 bases. The receptor comes from a man between 18 and 35 years old in good health. Some clones in this sample may be carry-over from other donors' samples. The sequenced sample consisted of naive CD4+ T cells from PBMCs. The subset was: CD45RA+ positively selected. The CDR3 region has the DNA TGTGCCAGCAGTTACAAGCGGGACACAGATACGCAGTATTTT. Its protein product is CASSYKRDTDTQYF.